Listed below are T cell receptor beta chains from one sample, sequenced in a study of T cell responses to AZD1222 COVID-19 vaccine. Clones were sequenced by immunoSEQ multiplex PCR, and TCRdb holds only the in-frame ones, with some missing. The table lists around 84,000 clones, about 91% of them singletons. This specimen consisted of peripheral blood, obtained on day 0 of MenACWY control vaccination. The receptor source for this set is an adult in good health. Each CDR3 is given with its conserved first and last residue. Each record gives: clone size, V gene, D gene, J gene, CDR3 protein, CDR3 DNA. A D gene is named only where the DNA matches it firmly. Clone sizes are given selectively: once, few, many, or a class where the clone is expanded.

>.|TRBV4-3|TRBD1|TRBJ1-4
CASSQRQGGANEKLFF
TGCGCCAGCAGCCAGCGCCAGGGGGGTGCTAATGAAAAACTGTTTTTT
>.|TRBV2|TRBD1|TRBJ1-1
CASRVEGTVNTEAFF
TGTGCCAGCAGAGTGGAGGGGACAGTGAACACTGAAGCTTTCTTT
>.|TRBV18|.|TRBJ1-4
CASSPESNEKLFF
TGTGCCAGCTCACCCGAATCTAATGAAAAACTGTTTTTT
>.|TRBV9|.|TRBJ1-2
CASMWGGGYTF
TGTGCCAGCATGTGGGGAGGTGGCTACACCTTC
>.|TRBV30|.|TRBJ1-6
CAWSVGRPNSPLHF
TGTGCCTGGAGTGTTGGCAGGCCTAATTCACCCCTCCACTTT
>.|TRBV9|TRBD1|TRBJ2-7
CASSQETGGTYEQYF
TGTGCCAGCAGCCAAGAGACAGGGGGGACCTACGAGCAGTACTTC
>.|TRBV12-3/TRBV12-4|.|TRBJ2-5
CASRTGETQYF
TGTGCCAGTCGGACCGGGGAGACCCAGTACTTC
>once|TRBV7-2|.|TRBJ2-2
CASSLALIFGRANTGELFF
TGTGCCAGCAGCTTAGCCCTAATTTTTGGCAGGGCCAACACCGGGGAGCTGTTTTTT
>few|TRBV5-6|.|TRBJ1-5
CASSLDRMGNQPQHF
TGTGCCAGCAGCTTGGACAGGATGGGGAATCAGCCCCAGCATTTT
>.|TRBV6-4|TRBD1|TRBJ2-3
CASSVGGSTDTQYF
TGTGCCAGCAGTGTAGGGGGCAGCACAGATACGCAGTATTTT
>.|TRBV11-2|.|TRBJ2-1
CASSESRNEQFF
TGTGCCAGCAGCGAGTCTCGAAATGAGCAGTTCTTC
>.|TRBV6-5|.|TRBJ1-2
CASTNGASYGYTF
TGTGCCAGCACCAACGGGGCCAGCTATGGCTACACCTTC
>.|TRBV6-1|.|TRBJ1-3
CASSEVGGGVGNTIYF
TGTGCCAGCAGTGAAGTCGGGGGAGGTGTTGGAAACACCATATATTTT
>.|TRBV7-2|TRBD1|TRBJ1-3
CASRPNRGSGNTIYF
TGTGCCAGCAGGCCTAACAGGGGATCTGGAAACACCATATATTTT
>.|TRBV9|.|TRBJ1-2
CASSASGQGRLYGYTF
TGTGCCAGCAGCGCATCAGGCCAGGGCCGCCTCTATGGCTACACCTTC
>.|TRBV24-1|TRBD1|TRBJ2-5
CATSDPGQGGQETQYF
TGTGCCACCAGTGACCCCGGACAGGGAGGACAAGAGACCCAGTACTTC
>.|TRBV6-5|.|TRBJ1-3
CASSRQGRDGNTIYF
TGTGCCAGCAGTAGGCAGGGCAGGGATGGAAACACCATATATTTT
>.|TRBV6-5|.|TRBJ2-1
CASSTPGRREQFF
TGTGCCAGCAGTACCCCGGGTCGGCGGGAGCAGTTCTTC
>.|TRBV3-1/TRBV3-2|TRBD1|TRBJ1-2
CASSPARGQIGNGYTF
TGTGCCAGCAGCCCAGCAAGGGGACAGATAGGGAATGGCTACACCTTC
>once|TRBV12-3/TRBV12-4|.|TRBJ1-1
CASSTRGETEAFF
TGTGCCAGCAGCACCCGAGGGGAGACTGAAGCTTTCTTT
>.|TRBV11-3|.|TRBJ2-3
CASSLSEPDTQYF
TGTGCCAGCAGCTTGTCGGAGCCAGATACGCAGTATTTT
>.|TRBV28|.|TRBJ2-2
CASSLRKSTYQRGSTGELFF
TGTGCCAGCAGTTTAAGGAAATCGACTTACCAACGGGGATCCACCGGGGAGCTGTTTTTT
>.|TRBV6-5|TRBD2|TRBJ2-5
CASSSGLAEETQYF
TGTGCCAGCAGTTCGGGACTAGCCGAAGAGACCCAGTACTTC
>few|TRBV11-3|.|TRBJ1-3
CASSLVGGLTGNTIYF
TGTGCCAGCAGCTTAGTGGGAGGGCTCACCGGAAACACCATATATTTT
>.|TRBV4-2|.|TRBJ1-2
CASSQPTGKNGYTF
TGTGCCAGCAGCCAACCCACAGGGAAGAATGGCTACACCTTC
>.|TRBV7-2|.|TRBJ1-2
CASSLAGGSLNYGYTF
TGTGCCAGCAGCTTAGCAGGTGGCAGCCTCAACTATGGCTACACCTTC
>.|TRBV27|.|TRBJ1-4
CASSDTTNEKLFF
TGTGCCAGCAGTGACACAACTAATGAAAAACTGTTTTTT
>once|TRBV3-1/TRBV3-2|.|TRBJ2-1
CASSQVSIHNEQFF
TGTGCCAGCAGCCAAGTAAGCATACACAATGAGCAGTTCTTC
>few|TRBV7-8|.|TRBJ1-3
CASSATGRNTIYF
TGTGCCAGCAGCGCAACAGGGAGAAACACCATATATTTT
>.|TRBV6-6|TRBD1|TRBJ2-5
CASSQNRDRGRGETQYF
TGTGCCAGCAGTCAAAACCGGGACAGGGGACGGGGGGAGACCCAGTACTTC
>.|TRBV6-5|.|TRBJ2-3
CASSYSKGGDTQYF
TGTGCCAGCAGTTACTCCAAAGGAGGAGATACGCAGTATTTT
>once|TRBV4-1|.|TRBJ2-4
CASSPEGGILAKNIQYF
TGCGCCAGCAGCCCAGAGGGAGGTATTTTAGCCAAAAACATTCAGTACTTC
>once|TRBV18|.|TRBJ1-1
CASSPVGDTEAFF
TGTGCCAGCTCCCCTGTCGGGGACACTGAAGCTTTCTTT
>.|TRBV18|.|TRBJ2-4
CASSPQGEGDIQYF
TGTGCCAGCTCACCCCAGGGAGAAGGGGACATTCAGTACTTC
>.|TRBV13|.|TRBJ1-3
CASSLVGGNTIYF
TGTGCCAGCAGCTTAGTGGGGGGAAACACCATATATTTT
>.|TRBV29-1|.|TRBJ1-1
CSVRHQNTEAFF
TGCAGCGTGAGGCACCAGAACACTGAAGCTTTCTTT
>.|TRBV3-1/TRBV3-2|TRBD1|TRBJ2-2
CASSQGQGLGELFF
TGTGCCAGCAGCCAGGGACAGGGGTTGGGGGAGCTGTTTTTT
>once|TRBV5-1|TRBD1|TRBJ1-3
CASSAGQPGNTIYF
TGCGCCAGCAGCGCGGGACAGCCTGGAAACACCATATATTTT
>.|TRBV6-5|.|TRBJ1-2
CASSRDTLGPYGYTF
TGTGCCAGCAGTCGGGACACCCTTGGGCCCTATGGCTACACCTTC
>.|TRBV7-2|TRBD2|TRBJ2-3
CASSLGLAGQQKDTQYF
TGTGCCAGCAGCTTAGGCCTAGCGGGCCAACAGAAAGATACGCAGTATTTT
>.|TRBV7-2|TRBD2|TRBJ2-5
CASSQGLLQETQYF
TGTGCCAGCAGCCAGGGACTATTACAAGAGACCCAGTACTTC
>.|TRBV2|.|TRBJ1-2
CASREGDHGYTF
TGTGCCAGTCGTGAGGGCGACCATGGCTACACCTTC
>.|TRBV19|.|TRBJ1-1
CASYNTEAFF
TGTGCCAGCTATAACACTGAAGCTTTCTTT
>.|TRBV30|.|TRBJ2-7
CAWSEDTYEQYF
TGTGCCTGGAGTGAGGACACCTACGAGCAGTACTTC
>.|TRBV12-3/TRBV12-4|.|TRBJ2-5
CASGALAGETQYF
TGTGCCAGCGGTGCCTTAGCCGGTGAGACCCAGTACTTC
>.|TRBV6-2/TRBV6-3|.|TRBJ1-5
CASSYSGSNQPQHF
TGTGCCAGCAGTTACTCGGGTAGCAATCAGCCCCAGCATTTT
>.|TRBV5-1|.|TRBJ1-3
CASSTDGISGNTIYF
TGCGCCAGCAGCACGGACGGAATCTCTGGAAACACCATATATTTT
>.|TRBV7-9|.|TRBJ2-3
CASTSLADTQYF
TGTGCCAGCACCTCGCTGGCGGATACGCAGTATTTT
>.|TRBV19|.|TRBJ1-5
CASKGGYGNQPQHF
TGTGCCAGTAAGGGAGGGTACGGCAATCAGCCCCAGCATTTT
>.|TRBV19|.|TRBJ2-2
CASSNEVFGELFF
TGTGCCAGTAGTAATGAGGTTTTCGGGGAGCTGTTTTTT
>.|TRBV7-2|TRBD2|TRBJ2-1
CASSLDGGTYNEQFF
TGTGCCAGCAGCTTAGACGGGGGGACCTACAATGAGCAGTTCTTC
>.|TRBV7-9|.|TRBJ1-2
CASSLLGTANYGYTF
TGTGCCAGCAGCTTACTCGGGACGGCTAACTATGGCTACACCTTC
>.|TRBV5-6|.|TRBJ2-5
CASSVGHTKETQYF
TGTGCCAGCAGCGTGGGACACACTAAAGAGACCCAGTACTTC
>.|TRBV7-9|.|TRBJ2-2
CASSFRVETGELFF
TGTGCCAGCAGCTTCAGGGTAGAGACCGGGGAGCTGTTTTTT
>few|TRBV5-1|.|TRBJ1-4
CASSLPDQGNNEKLFF
TGCGCCAGCAGCTTGCCCGATCAGGGGAATAATGAAAAACTGTTTTTT
>once|TRBV6-4|TRBD2|TRBJ2-3
CASRENRLAGWQYF
TGTGCCAGCAGGGAGAACCGACTAGCGGGGTGGCAGTATTTT
>.|TRBV19|.|TRBJ1-2
CASSIPDNYGYTF
TGTGCCAGTAGCATTCCGGATAACTATGGCTACACCTTC
>.|TRBV28|.|TRBJ1-5
CASTPARGQPQHF
TGTGCCAGCACCCCAGCTCGGGGTCAGCCCCAGCATTTT